The rows below give T cell receptor beta chains drawn from one sample of a study of blood T cell repertoires in COVID-19. Clones were read by immunoSEQ multiplex PCR, and TCRdb kept only the in-frame ones, dropping some. The repertoire holds around 160,000 clones, with approximately 82% as singletons. Sequencing was performed on peripheral blood. These receptors originate from a human donor with acute or convalescent COVID-19. The donor label of this sample is uncertain. CDR3s include the opening cysteine and the closing phenylalanine or tryptophan. The D gene is left open where the match is weak. Clone sizes are given selectively: once, few, many, or a class where the clone is expanded.

J gene: TRBJ1-2; clone size: NA; D gene: TRBD1; V gene: TRBV7-9; CDR3 protein: CASSYGQGAKSHYGYTF; CDR3 DNA: TGTGCCAGCAGCTACGGACAGGGGGCAAAGTCACACTATGGCTACACCTTC
J gene: TRBJ1-4; clone size: NA; D gene: TRBD1; V gene: TRBV2; CDR3 protein: CASSRDSEKLFF; CDR3 DNA: TGTGCCAGCAGTAGGGACAGCGAAAAACTGTTTTTT
J gene: TRBJ2-2; clone size: NA; D gene: NA; V gene: TRBV19; CDR3 protein: CASSAGNTGELFF; CDR3 DNA: TGTGCCAGTAGTGCAGGGAACACCGGGGAGCTGTTTTTT
J gene: TRBJ1-2; clone size: NA; D gene: NA; V gene: TRBV6-4; CDR3 protein: CASSPQANYGYTF; CDR3 DNA: TGTGCCAGCAGTCCCCAAGCAAACTATGGCTACACCTTC
J gene: TRBJ1-2; clone size: NA; D gene: NA; V gene: TRBV6-4; CDR3 protein: CASTPLGGQGGYTF; CDR3 DNA: TGTGCCAGCACCCCCTTGGGGGGGCAGGGGGGCTACACCTTC
J gene: TRBJ1-2; clone size: NA; D gene: TRBD1; V gene: TRBV5-1; CDR3 protein: CASSLGTGGTYTF; CDR3 DNA: TGCGCCAGCAGCCTCGGGACAGGGGGTACCTACACCTTC
J gene: TRBJ1-2; clone size: NA; D gene: NA; V gene: TRBV7-9; CDR3 protein: CASSLARTSRDLYGYTF; CDR3 DNA: TGTGCCAGCAGCTTAGCGCGGACATCCCGGGACTTATATGGCTACACCTTC
J gene: TRBJ1-1; clone size: few; D gene: TRBD1; V gene: TRBV3-1/TRBV3-2; CDR3 protein: CASSQGQVRNTEAFF; CDR3 DNA: TGTGCCAGCAGCCAGGGACAGGTCCGGAACACTGAAGCTTTCTTT
J gene: TRBJ2-3; clone size: NA; D gene: NA; V gene: TRBV6-1; CDR3 protein: CASSDLSRPQTDTQYF; CDR3 DNA: TGTGCCAGCAGTGATCTCAGTCGTCCCCAAACAGATACGCAGTATTTT
J gene: TRBJ1-1; clone size: NA; D gene: NA; V gene: TRBV7-2; CDR3 protein: CASGAKMNTEAFF; CDR3 DNA: TGTGCCAGCGGGGCGAAGATGAACACTGAAGCTTTCTTT
J gene: TRBJ1-5; clone size: NA; D gene: NA; V gene: TRBV2; CDR3 protein: CASRVDSIGDQPQHF; CDR3 DNA: TGTGCCAGCAGGGTGGACAGCATTGGGGATCAGCCCCAGCATTTT
J gene: TRBJ2-2; clone size: NA; D gene: TRBD1; V gene: TRBV29-1; CDR3 protein: CSVARQGEIGELFF; CDR3 DNA: TGCAGCGTTGCGAGGCAGGGGGAAATCGGGGAGCTGTTTTTT
J gene: TRBJ1-6; clone size: NA; D gene: NA; V gene: TRBV6-5; CDR3 protein: CASSYLGVNSPLHF; CDR3 DNA: TGTGCCAGCAGTTACTTAGGAGTTAATTCACCCCTCCACTTT
J gene: TRBJ1-1; clone size: NA; D gene: NA; V gene: TRBV9; CDR3 protein: CASSVVDSLAVSFF; CDR3 DNA: TGTGCCAGCAGCGTAGTCGACAGTCTCGCGGTATCTTTCTTT
J gene: TRBJ1-1; clone size: NA; D gene: NA; V gene: TRBV9; CDR3 protein: CASSNSGAGLGISEAFF; CDR3 DNA: TGTGCCAGCAGCAACAGTGGTGCGGGGTTGGGGATCTCTGAAGCTTTCTTT
J gene: TRBJ2-7; clone size: NA; D gene: TRBD2; V gene: TRBV2; CDR3 protein: CASSEERGGRHSYEQYF; CDR3 DNA: TGTGCCAGCAGTGAGGAGCGGGGGGGAAGACACTCCTACGAGCAGTACTTC
J gene: TRBJ2-2; clone size: NA; D gene: TRBD2; V gene: TRBV6-5; CDR3 protein: CASSPTSGNTGELFF; CDR3 DNA: TGTGCCAGCAGTCCGACTAGCGGCAACACCGGGGAGCTGTTTTTT
J gene: TRBJ2-1; clone size: NA; D gene: NA; V gene: TRBV3-1/TRBV3-2; CDR3 protein: CASSQDRPRGNEQFF; CDR3 DNA: TGTGCCAGCAGCCAAGATCGACCAAGGGGGAATGAGCAGTTCTTC
J gene: TRBJ1-1; clone size: few; D gene: NA; V gene: TRBV5-4; CDR3 protein: CASSFGGHRNTEAFF; CDR3 DNA: TGTGCCAGCAGCTTCGGGGGGCACAGGAACACTGAAGCTTTCTTT
J gene: TRBJ2-2; clone size: NA; D gene: NA; V gene: TRBV4-2; CDR3 protein: CASSQDRAVNTGELFF; CDR3 DNA: TGTGCCAGCAGCCAAGACAGGGCAGTTAACACCGGGGAGCTGTTTTTT
J gene: TRBJ1-1; clone size: NA; D gene: TRBD1; V gene: TRBV7-6; CDR3 protein: CASSLSGRQGGSAEAFF; CDR3 DNA: TGTGCCAGCAGCTTATCGGGAAGACAGGGAGGTTCGGCTGAAGCTTTCTTT
J gene: TRBJ2-7; clone size: NA; D gene: NA; V gene: TRBV19; CDR3 protein: CASSIFGNEQYF; CDR3 DNA: TGTGCCAGTAGTATCTTCGGGAACGAGCAGTACTTC
J gene: TRBJ1-2; clone size: many; D gene: NA; V gene: TRBV3-1/TRBV3-2; CDR3 protein: CASSFGEGYGYTF; CDR3 DNA: TGTGCCAGCAGTTTCGGGGAGGGCTATGGCTACACCTTC
J gene: TRBJ2-1; clone size: once; D gene: TRBD2; V gene: TRBV3-1/TRBV3-2; CDR3 protein: CASRTGLALRDEQFF; CDR3 DNA: TGTGCCAGCAGAACAGGACTAGCGCTAAGGGATGAGCAGTTCTTC
J gene: TRBJ2-5; clone size: NA; D gene: NA; V gene: TRBV7-2; CDR3 protein: CASSLGGGSLLETQYF; CDR3 DNA: TGTGCCAGCAGCTTAGGAGGGGGTTCCCTTCTCGAGACCCAGTACTTC
J gene: TRBJ1-1; clone size: NA; D gene: TRBD1; V gene: TRBV6-4; CDR3 protein: CASSHGQGAEAFF; CDR3 DNA: TGTGCCAGCAGTCACGGACAGGGGGCTGAAGCTTTCTTT
J gene: TRBJ2-3; clone size: NA; D gene: TRBD2; V gene: TRBV10-3; CDR3 protein: CAIRGAGNRDTQYF; CDR3 DNA: TGTGCCATCAGAGGAGCGGGGAATAGGGATACGCAGTATTTT
J gene: TRBJ1-2; clone size: NA; D gene: TRBD1; V gene: TRBV7-9; CDR3 protein: CASSSTGAMNYGYTF; CDR3 DNA: TGTGCCAGCAGCTCTACAGGGGCCATGAACTATGGCTACACCTTC
J gene: TRBJ2-7; clone size: NA; D gene: NA; V gene: TRBV19; CDR3 protein: CASGYRDSYYEQYF; CDR3 DNA: TGTGCCTCTGGCTATCGGGACTCATACTACGAGCAGTACTTC
J gene: TRBJ2-2; clone size: NA; D gene: NA; V gene: TRBV7-3; CDR3 protein: CASSLQTGKTGELFF; CDR3 DNA: TGTGCCAGCAGCTTACAGACAGGCAAAACCGGGGAGCTGTTTTTT
J gene: TRBJ1-6; clone size: NA; D gene: NA; V gene: TRBV27; CDR3 protein: CASSFSRGSSYNSPLHF; CDR3 DNA: TGTGCCAGCAGTTTTTCGAGGGGGAGCTCCTATAATTCACCCCTCCACTTT
J gene: TRBJ1-5; clone size: once; D gene: TRBD1; V gene: TRBV5-6; CDR3 protein: CASSPWTGGEPQHF; CDR3 DNA: TGTGCCAGCAGCCCCTGGACAGGGGGCGAGCCCCAGCATTTT
J gene: TRBJ2-1; clone size: NA; D gene: NA; V gene: TRBV5-6; CDR3 protein: CASSSGTPNEQFF; CDR3 DNA: TGTGCCAGCAGCTCCGGGACACCTAATGAGCAGTTCTTC
J gene: TRBJ2-5; clone size: NA; D gene: TRBD2; V gene: TRBV5-1; CDR3 protein: CASSPRLAGAQETQYF; CDR3 DNA: TGCGCCAGCAGCCCGAGACTAGCGGGGGCCCAAGAGACCCAGTACTTC
J gene: TRBJ2-5; clone size: NA; D gene: NA; V gene: TRBV6-5; CDR3 protein: CASSLRVEETQYF; CDR3 DNA: TGTGCCAGCAGTCTACGGGTTGAGGAGACCCAGTACTTC
J gene: TRBJ2-3; clone size: NA; D gene: TRBD1; V gene: TRBV3-1/TRBV3-2; CDR3 protein: CASSLRGDRGTDTQYF; CDR3 DNA: TGTGCCAGCAGCCTAAGAGGGGACAGGGGCACAGATACGCAGTATTTT
J gene: TRBJ2-1; clone size: NA; D gene: NA; V gene: TRBV5-6; CDR3 protein: CASMRDFTRLWFF; CDR3 DNA: TGTGCCAGCATGAGGGACTTCACACGATTGTGGTTCTTC
J gene: TRBJ1-2; clone size: NA; D gene: NA; V gene: TRBV27; CDR3 protein: CASSSTAGGYTF; CDR3 DNA: TGTGCCAGCAGTTCCACAGCGGGCGGCTACACCTTC
J gene: TRBJ2-4; clone size: NA; D gene: NA; V gene: TRBV5-1; CDR3 protein: CASSLGGEAKNIQYF; CDR3 DNA: TGCGCCAGCAGCTTGGGTGGGGAGGCCAAAAACATTCAGTACTTC
J gene: TRBJ2-6; clone size: once; D gene: NA; V gene: TRBV7-3; CDR3 protein: CASSLTRSGANVLTF; CDR3 DNA: TGTGCCAGCAGCTTAACCCGCTCTGGGGCCAACGTCCTGACTTTC
J gene: TRBJ1-1; clone size: NA; D gene: NA; V gene: TRBV2; CDR3 protein: CASGGGSTATEAFF; CDR3 DNA: TGTGCCAGCGGGGGGGGCTCCACGGCCACTGAAGCTTTCTTT